These 12 T cell receptor beta chains originate from one sample sequenced in a study of blood T cell repertoires in COVID-19. Assay: immunoSEQ multiplex PCR; the TCRdb copy retains only in-frame clones and omits some. This repertoire shows 15,000 to 20,000 clones, approximately 86% found once; its top ten account for approximately 16%. The material sequenced was peripheral blood. The receptors originated from a man between 70 and 80 years old with acute or convalescent COVID-19.

The chain links TRBV7-2 to TRBJ2-1; D unresolved. Germline CDR1 is SGHTA and CDR2 is FQGNSA. The CDR3 length is 13 residues. Trimming left V 4 bases short and J 6 bases short, with 10 bases between. This CDR3 reads CASSSRIGNEQFF. DNA for the CDR3: TGTGCCAGCAGCTCGCGGATCGGCAATGAGCAGTTCTTC. Looking up the rest from reference TRBV7-2 and TRBJ2-1 gives the full variable domain: GAGVSQSPSNKVTEKGKDVELRCDPISGHTALYWYRQSLGQGLEFLIYFQGNSAPDKSGLPSDRFSAERTGGSVSTLTIQRTQQEDSAVYLCASSSRIGNEQFFGPGTRLTVL.

The V call is TRBV6-5, the J call TRBJ1-1, with a weak D call TRBD1 (5 bases). Trimming removed 2 bases from V and 1 base from J, with 11 bases in between. In germline, CDR1 is MNHEY, CDR2 SVGAGI. The CDR3 spans 15 residues. The CDR3 coding sequence is TGTGCCAGCAGTTACCGACAGAGTTCGAACACTGAAGCTTTCTTT. It is translated as CASSYRQSSNTEAFF.

The DNA of the CDR3 is TGCGCCAGCAGCTTGAACCTAGTGAACACTGAAGCTTTCTTT. This gives the protein CASSLNLVNTEAFF. The chain is built from TRBV5-1 and TRBJ1-1; D remains ambiguous. Germline-derived CDR1 and CDR2 are SGHRS and YFSETQ. The CDR3 covers 14 residues. With 1 base removed from V and 0 bases from J, the gap between germline ends came to 7 bases.

The V call is TRBV24-1, the J call TRBJ2-3; a weak D match, TRBD1 (6 bases). Germline V gene lookup returns CDR1 KGHDR and CDR2 SFDVKD. Trimming removed 5 bases from V and 2 bases from J, with 13 bases in between. The CDR3 is 15 residues long. The CDR3 reads CATSGGPGTTDTQYF. The CDR3 DNA follows: TGTGCCACCAGTGGGGGGCCCGGGACCACAGATACGCAGTATTTT.

The chain is built from TRBV28 and TRBJ1-5; no clear D. V gave up 3 bases and J gave up 2 bases, with 5 bases separating them. The CDR3 has 13 amino acids. Germline CDR1 and CDR2: MDHEN and SYDVKM. CDR3 bases: TGTGCCAGCAGTTTCAGCGGCAATCAGCCCCAGCATTTT. Amino acids: CASSFSGNQPQHF.

The rearrangement joins TRBV4-2 to TRBJ1-2; TRBD1 might be the D (6 bases). V was trimmed by 0 bases and J by 7 bases, leaving 18 bases between them. Germline V gives CDR1 LGHNA, CDR2 YNFKEQ. The CDR3 length is 16 residues. The CDR3 DNA follows: TGTGCCAGCAGCCAAGATCTTTCAGGGGAAAGGGCTGGCTACACCTTC. Translated, it gives CASSQDLSGERAGYTF.

The gene calls are TRBV6-5 and TRBJ1-5; D ambiguous. V lost 0 bases and J lost 0, with 6 bases in between. Germline assignment: CDR1 MNHEY and CDR2 SVGAGI. The CDR3 sequence is 15 residues long. CDR3 protein: CASSYSRASNQPQHF. The CDR3 DNA reads TGTGCCAGCAGTTACTCGAGGGCTAGCAATCAGCCCCAGCATTTT.

This clone was counted only a few times. The rearrangement links TRBV27 to TRBJ2-5; 9 bases agree with TRBD1. V trimming: 4 bases; J trimming: 2 bases; junction bases outside the gene matches: 2. CDR1 and CDR2 from the germline V gene are MNHEY and SMNVEV (reference sequence). The CDR3 has 14 amino acids. This chain's CDR3 is CASSWTGDQETQYF. CDR3 nucleotide sequence: TGTGCCAGCAGTTGGACAGGGGATCAAGAGACCCAGTACTTC.

The gene calls are TRBV5-5 and TRBJ2-7, with 8 bases matching TRBD1. The CDR3 covers 14 residues. V dropped 1 base and J dropped 1; count of bases not matched to a gene: 1. CDR1 and CDR2 from the germline V gene are SGHKS and YYEKEE (reference sequence). The CDR3 loop is CASSLRTGSYEQYF. The CDR3, as DNA: TGTGCCAGCAGCTTGAGGACAGGGTCCTACGAGCAGTACTTC.

This clone is a singleton in its sample. The chain has TRBV5-1 and TRBJ2-4; tentatively, D is TRBD1 (8 bases). This CDR3 region has 14 residues. Trimming stripped 3 bases from V and 9 bases from J, with 16 bases between. Looked up from germline, CDR1 is SGHRS and CDR2 is YFSETQ. CDR3 protein: CASSSGQGGGIQYF. The CDR3 DNA is TGCGCCAGCAGCTCCGGACAGGGAGGGGGCATTCAGTACTTC. Full variable domain (missing parts from reference TRBV5-1 and TRBJ2-4): KAGVTQTPRYLIKTRGQQVTLSCSPISGHRSVSWYQQTPGQGLQFLFEYFSETQRNKGNFPGRFSGRQFSNSRSEMNVSTLELGDSALYLCASSSGQGGGIQYFGAGTRLSVL.

This rearrangement joins TRBV27 to TRBJ2-7, with 12 bases identical to TRBD2. V trimming: 3 bases; J trimming: 3 bases; junction bases outside the gene matches: 3. The CDR3 runs 15 residues. CDR1 and CDR2 from the germline V gene are MNHEY and SMNVEV (reference sequence). CDR3 residues: CASSLTSGSIYEQYF. The CDR3 DNA reads TGTGCCAGCAGTTTGACTAGCGGGAGTATCTACGAGCAGTACTTC.

This chain connects TRBV7-3 to TRBJ2-7; D gene ambiguous. This CDR3 is built from 14 residues. The germline V gene encodes CDR1 SGHTA and CDR2 FQGTGA. Between the trimmed V and J ends, which lost 5 bases and 3 bases, there was a span of 14 bases. CDR3: CASSPAGADYEQYF. The DNA for the CDR3 is TGTGCCAGCAGCCCCGCTGGAGCCGACTACGAGCAGTACTTC. The full variable domain, in which reference TRBV7-3 and TRBJ2-7 provide the parts outside the CDR3, is GAGVSQTPSNKVTEKGKYVELRCDPISGHTALYWYRQSLGQGPEFLIYFQGTGAADDSGLPNDRFFAVRPEGSVSTLKIQRTERGDSAVYLCASSPAGADYEQYFGPGTRLTVT.